The source of this T cell receptor beta chain is a study of identical twins. Study-wide points: Model-predicted out-of-frame TCR alpha sharing fell below observed values in monozygotic twins.

For this clonotype: Antigen specificity is unknown.

MiXCR, run by TCRdb on the 5' RACE reads, gives a single entry per CDR3 protein. The sample yields under 900,000 distinct CDR3 sequences, 10% to 15% seen once. Trimming removed 4 bases at V and 5 bases at J, with 13 bases between. The germline CDR1 and CDR2 sequences are SGHRS and YFSETQ. This CDR3 contains 14 residues. The donor group consisted entirely of healthy Caucasians. This same sample was also taken into another study, of yellow fever vaccine responses in identical twins.

This sequence originates from a woman under 30 in good health. The rearrangement links TRBV5-1 to TRBJ2-1, with a weak D call TRBD2 (6 bases). The sample taken for sequencing was PBMCs. The chain's CDR3 is CASSAMRDNNEQFF. Written as DNA, the CDR3 is TGCGCCAGCAGCGCCATGCGGGATAACAATGAGCAGTTCTTC.